The 9 T cell receptor beta chains listed next were all sequenced from one sample in a study of early stage breast cancer tumors. Libraries were prepared by immunoSEQ multiplex PCR; TCRdb keeps only in-frame clonotypes and omits some of them. The table lists more than 65,000 clones, approximately 80% of them singletons, with approximately 4.5% in the top ten. Sequences were obtained from blood. The receptors were gathered from a person aged 35 to 50 with breast cancer.

The gene calls are TRBV7-8 and TRBJ2-1, with 11 nucleotides matching TRBD2. Looked up from germline, CDR1 is SGHVS and CDR2 is FQNEAQ. This CDR3 comprises 16 residues. V was pared by 5 bases and J by 8 bases, with 11 bases of the junction left unmatched. CDR3 sequence reads: CASSLPLAGASDEQFF. The CDR3 DNA reads as TGTGCCAGCAGCCTCCCACTAGCGGGGGCCTCGGATGAGCAGTTCTTC.

The V call is TRBV4-2, the J call TRBJ1-4; a possible D gene is TRBD1 (6 bases). Germline V gene data show CDR1 as LGHNA and CDR2 as YNFKEQ. V lost 4 bases and J lost 4, with 16 bases in between. CDR3 length equals 16 residues. CDR3 region: CASSPQRQALNEKLFF. CDR3 coding DNA: TGTGCCAGCAGCCCCCAGAGACAGGCCCTTAATGAAAAACTGTTTTTT.

The chain joins TRBV30 to TRBJ2-1, with 10 bases matching TRBD2. From germline, CDR1 is GTSNPN and CDR2 SVGIG (reference sequence). This CDR3 has 15 amino acids. The V and J ends lost 2 bases and 9 bases, in that order; junction bases with no gene match: 10. CDR3 protein: CAWSPLSGRSVEQFF. Here the CDR3 DNA reads TGTGCCTGGAGTCCCCTTAGCGGGAGGTCGGTTGAGCAGTTCTTC.

The chain carries TRBV13 and TRBJ1-1, with D perhaps matching TRBD1 (5 bases). CDR3 length equals 14 residues. The ends were cut back, 0 bases at V and 4 bases at J, with 9 bases in the middle. Germline-derived CDR1 and CDR2 are PRHDT and FYEKMQ (reference sequence). The CDR3 DNA follows: TGTGCCAGCAGCTTAGGCCAGGGAGGCACTGAAGCTTTCTTT. It translates to CASSLGQGGTEAFF.

The rearrangement links TRBV27 to TRBJ2-2, with D uncertain. The CDR3 totals 14 residues. V lost 3 bases, J lost 3 bases, and 8 bases lay in between. Per germline, CDR1 MNHEY and CDR2 SMNVEV (reference sequence). The CDR3 DNA reads as TGTGCCAGCAGTTTGGGATGGGACACCGGGGAGCTGTTTTTT. Translated, it gives CASSLGWDTGELFF.

This rearrangement joins TRBV5-5 to TRBJ1-2; D unclear. CDR1 and CDR2 (germline): SGHKS, YYEKEE (reference sequence). Trimming removed 2 bases at V and 8 bases at J, with 16 bases between. The CDR3 runs 14 residues. CDR3 amino acids: CASSLEAGWTGYTF. The CDR3 DNA reads TGTGCCAGCAGCTTAGAGGCAGGCTGGACGGGCTACACCTTC.

The chain combines TRBV21-1 with TRBJ1-5; the table's D call, TRBD1, was not checked against the DNA. TRBV21-1 is shown as a pseudogene. CDR3 size: 14 residues. The CDR3 loop reads CASSSGTGHQPQHF. CDR3 coding DNA: TGTGCCAGCAGCTCCGGGACAGGGCATCAGCCCCAGCATTTT.

The rearrangement uses TRBV7-3 and TRBJ2-3; D may be TRBD2 (5 bases). CDR1 SGHTA and CDR2 FQGTGA come from the germline V gene. Trimming pared 5 bases from V and 5 bases from J, leaving 14 bases between. This CDR3 spans 14 amino acids. Here the CDR3 reads CASSHSGLLDTQYF. In nucleotides, the CDR3 is TGTGCCAGCAGCCATAGTGGACTCTTAGATACGCAGTATTTT. Drawing the rest from reference TRBV7-3 and TRBJ2-3, the complete variable domain is GAGVSQTPSNKVTEKGKYVELRCDPISGHTALYWYRQSLGQGPEFLIYFQGTGAADDSGLPNDRFFAVRPEGSVSTLKIQRTERGDSAVYLCASSHSGLLDTQYFGPGTRLTVL.

This chain joins TRBV7-2 and TRBJ2-5; perhaps TRBD2 as D (6 bases). Germline V gene lookup returns CDR1 SGHTA and CDR2 FQGNSA. The V end lost 5 bases, the J end lost 5 bases, and 12 bases lay between the germline ends. The CDR3 contains 13 residues. The CDR3 DNA sequence: TGTGCCAGCAGCGCCGGGAGTCGGGAGACCCAGTACTTC. This sequence encodes CASSAGSRETQYF.